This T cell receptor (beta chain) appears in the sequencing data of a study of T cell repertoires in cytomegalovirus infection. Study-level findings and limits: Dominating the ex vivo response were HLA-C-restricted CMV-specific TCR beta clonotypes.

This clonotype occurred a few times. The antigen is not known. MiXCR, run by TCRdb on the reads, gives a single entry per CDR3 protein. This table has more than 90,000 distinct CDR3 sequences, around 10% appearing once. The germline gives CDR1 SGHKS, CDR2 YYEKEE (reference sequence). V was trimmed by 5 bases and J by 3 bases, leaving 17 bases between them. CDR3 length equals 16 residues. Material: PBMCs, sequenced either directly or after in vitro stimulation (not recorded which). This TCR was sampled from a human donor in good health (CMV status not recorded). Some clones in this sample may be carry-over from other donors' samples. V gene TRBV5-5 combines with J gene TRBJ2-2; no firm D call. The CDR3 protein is CASSNRLLRDTGELFF. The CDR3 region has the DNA TGTGCCAGCAGTAACCGGCTACTCCGGGACACCGGGGAGCTGTTTTTT.